Many counts were recorded for the clone carrying this T cell receptor beta chain. The antigen is undetermined. Time point defined: newly diagnosed GD, antithyroid drugs for less than 3 months. After RNA was extracted from PBMCs, the TCR library was made from it. These data come from a study of regulatory T cells in long-lasting Graves disease. iRepertoire HTBI primers and Arm-PCR of CDR3 regions built TCR beta libraries. TCRdb re-derived calls from the multiplex PCR reads in MiXCR, one entry per CDR3 protein. This sample yields about 380,000 distinct CDR3 sequences, of which 15% to 19% are seen a single time; 22% belongs to the top ten. Study findings and constraints: Persistent disease was associated with favored TRBV28 usage and with favored use of TRBJ1-2 and TRBJ2-5.

Germline V gene data show CDR1 as SGHTA and CDR2 as FQGNSA. The CDR3 spans 15 residues. V was pared by 0 bases and J by 2 bases, with 11 bases between. This rearrangement joins TRBV7-2 to TRBJ2-7; D gene unclear. Sequencing used peripheral blood mononuclear cells (PBMCs), obtained at new diagnosis, from a patient treated with antithyroid drugs. This receptor was taken from a female donor with Graves disease. The CDR3 DNA reads as TGTGCCAGCAGCTTAGCTGGCAGTGCACCCTACGAGCAGTACTTC. It yields the protein CASSLAGSAPYEQYF.